This is a list of T cell receptor beta chains from one sample in a study of shared clonotypes between healthy human individuals. The data were produced by immunoSEQ multiplex PCR, yet TCRdb's version contains in-frame clones alone and is incomplete. This sample carries 2 million to 3 million clones, approximately 93% of them seen once, and the ten largest clones take around 0.4%. The specimen was naive CD4+ T cells from PBMCs. The source of these receptors is a man aged 18-30 years in good health. Some clones in this sample may be carry-over from other donors' samples. Each CDR3 is given with its conserved first and last residue.

v_call,j_call,cdr3_aa
TRBV4-1,TRBJ1-4,CASRHGGNEKLFF
TRBV7-6,TRBJ2-6,CASTSPSGANVLTF
TRBV7-3,TRBJ2-2,CASSLLLGTRNTGELFF
TRBV11-3,TRBJ2-1,CASSSGTGGRDEQFF
TRBV28,TRBJ1-2,CASSRAPLYGYTF
TRBV7-2,TRBJ2-1,CASSPGLANYNEQFF
TRBV28,TRBJ2-7,CASSSRRIRTNFSYEQYF
TRBV5-1,TRBJ2-1,CASSGTIRDRGTNEQFF
TRBV5-1,TRBJ2-5,CATRSQETQYF
TRBV2,TRBJ1-5,CASRGQIDGQPQHF
TRBV7-2,TRBJ1-3,CASSFRSGNTIYF
TRBV2,TRBJ1-2,CASSGGQIYGYTF
TRBV6-1,TRBJ1-4,CASRTGSNEKLFF
TRBV9,TRBJ2-3,CASSPGHLYLQGGTDTQYF
TRBV7-2,TRBJ2-7,CASRPTGGGSYEQYF
TRBV18,TRBJ2-5,CASSPNSGNAGETQYF
TRBV7-9,TRBJ1-4,CASSPTVKEKLFF
TRBV2,TRBJ2-7,CASSPGGGFYEQYF
TRBV5-4,TRBJ2-3,CASSFYATDTQYF
TRBV5-1,TRBJ1-1,CASSLGAYRGSTEAFF
TRBV15,TRBJ1-5,CATSRDSLNQPQHF
TRBV5-1,TRBJ2-1,CASSLALGDGNEQFF
TRBV25-1,TRBJ2-7,CASSELSSYEQYF
TRBV7-3,TRBJ2-1,CASSLGSRGEQFF
TRBV2,TRBJ2-1,CASSGASALAFNEQFF
TRBV4-1,TRBJ2-1,CASSQEPGHWAFDEQFF
TRBV5-5,TRBJ1-2,CASSFRSGGYTF
TRBV28,TRBJ2-1,CASNGLAGSNEQFF
TRBV27,TRBJ1-2,CASRTGVYGYTF
TRBV7-2,TRBJ1-2,CASSLDRNNYGYTF
TRBV6-1,TRBJ1-4,CASSFRDRGEKLFF
TRBV5-1,TRBJ2-1,CASSPAMGGRAPEQFF
TRBV9,TRBJ1-2,CASSVQGAHYGYTF
TRBV5-4,TRBJ1-6,CASSFSNGNSPLHF
TRBV5-4,TRBJ2-2,CASSPTTGANTGELFF
TRBV10-3,TRBJ1-2,CAISAGGGEDYGYTF
TRBV28,TRBJ2-5,CASSRLAGVETQYF
TRBV10-1,TRBJ2-5,CASSEKILAGVRETQYF
TRBV5-8,TRBJ1-4,CASIPRTAREKLFF
TRBV9,TRBJ2-6,CASSVSTVISGANVLTF
TRBV28,TRBJ1-2,CASSPRDGINYGYTF
TRBV9,TRBJ2-4,CASSPRVGPLAKNIQYF
TRBV7-2,TRBJ2-6,CASSFPRGRPGANVLTF
TRBV28,TRBJ1-1,CASRAAGVVEDTEAFF
TRBV4-2,TRBJ2-7,CASSHPRREQYF
TRBV30,TRBJ2-5,CACGPTDREETQYF
TRBV28,TRBJ1-1,CASAGAFF
TRBV7-9,TRBJ1-6,CASSRDRSDSPLHF
TRBV5-1,TRBJ2-2,CASSSTNTGELFF
TRBV6-5,TRBJ2-7,CASSNGQGSYEQYF
TRBV29-1,TRBJ1-2,CSVEDFGGEHGYTF
TRBV7-2,TRBJ2-7,CASSFRDPGEQYF
TRBV7-9,TRBJ2-4,CASGTSRTKNIQYF
TRBV7-3,TRBJ2-1,CASSLIGAGPYNEQFF
TRBV19,TRBJ2-2,CASRWAGDTGELFF
TRBV4-2,TRBJ2-7,CASSQSGSRYEQYF
TRBV5-4,TRBJ1-2,CASRPGQGFGWGYTF
TRBV7-2,TRBJ2-3,CASSLGTGTSTDTQYF